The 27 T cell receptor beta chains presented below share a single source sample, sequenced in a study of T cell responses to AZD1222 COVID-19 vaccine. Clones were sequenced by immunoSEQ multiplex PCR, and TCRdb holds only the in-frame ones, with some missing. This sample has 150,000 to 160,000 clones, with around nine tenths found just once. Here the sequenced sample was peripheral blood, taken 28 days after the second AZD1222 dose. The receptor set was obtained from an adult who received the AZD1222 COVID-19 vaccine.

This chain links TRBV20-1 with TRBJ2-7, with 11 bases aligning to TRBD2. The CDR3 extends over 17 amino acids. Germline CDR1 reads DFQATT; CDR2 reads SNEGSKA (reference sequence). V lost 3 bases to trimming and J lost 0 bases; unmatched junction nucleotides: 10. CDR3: CSASKGTSGLTSYEQYF. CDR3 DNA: TGCAGTGCTAGTAAGGGGACTAGCGGCCTCACCTCCTACGAGCAGTACTTC.

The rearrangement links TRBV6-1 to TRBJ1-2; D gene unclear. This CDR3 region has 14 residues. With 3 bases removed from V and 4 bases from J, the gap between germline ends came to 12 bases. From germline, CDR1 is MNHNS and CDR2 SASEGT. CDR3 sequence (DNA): TGTGCCAGCAGTGAGGGCGGCCGCATCTATGGCTACACCTTC. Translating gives CASSEGGRIYGYTF.

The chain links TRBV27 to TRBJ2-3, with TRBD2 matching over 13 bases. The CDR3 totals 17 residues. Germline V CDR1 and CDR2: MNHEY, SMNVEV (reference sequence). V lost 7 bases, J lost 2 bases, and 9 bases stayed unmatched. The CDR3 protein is CASNPSGLAGLTDTQYF. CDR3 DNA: TGTGCCAGCAACCCCTCGGGACTAGCGGGACTCACAGATACGCAGTATTTT.

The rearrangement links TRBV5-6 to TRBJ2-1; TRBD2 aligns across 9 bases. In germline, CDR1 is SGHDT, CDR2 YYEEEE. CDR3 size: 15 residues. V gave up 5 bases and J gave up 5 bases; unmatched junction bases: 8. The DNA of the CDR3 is TGTGCCAGCAGAAGAGCGGGAGGATCGAACAATGAGCAGTTCTTC. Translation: CASRRAGGSNNEQFF.

CDR3 DNA: TGCGCCAGCAGTGAGTCTCGACGGGAGAGGATCGGCCAGCCCCAGCATTTT. Its protein is CASSESRRERIGQPQHF. The chain carries TRBV10-1 and TRBJ1-5, with D unresolved. V lost 0 bases to trimming and J lost 7 bases, with 19 bases between them. This CDR3 spans 17 amino acids. CDR1 WNHNN and CDR2 SYGVQD come from the germline V gene (reference sequence).

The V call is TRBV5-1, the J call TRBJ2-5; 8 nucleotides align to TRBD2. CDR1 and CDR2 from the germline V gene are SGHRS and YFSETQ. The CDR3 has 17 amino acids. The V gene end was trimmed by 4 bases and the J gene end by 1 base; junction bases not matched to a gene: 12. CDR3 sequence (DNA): TGCGCCAGCAGCACCTCGTGGGTTAGCGGGATCCAAGAGACCCAGTACTTC. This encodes CASSTSWVSGIQETQYF.

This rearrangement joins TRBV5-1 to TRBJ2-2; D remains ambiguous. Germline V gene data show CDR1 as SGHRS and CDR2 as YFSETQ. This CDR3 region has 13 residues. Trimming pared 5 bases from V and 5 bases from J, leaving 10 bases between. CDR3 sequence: CASSQLQTGELFF. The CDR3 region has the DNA TGCGCCAGCAGTCAGCTTCAGACCGGGGAGCTGTTTTTT.

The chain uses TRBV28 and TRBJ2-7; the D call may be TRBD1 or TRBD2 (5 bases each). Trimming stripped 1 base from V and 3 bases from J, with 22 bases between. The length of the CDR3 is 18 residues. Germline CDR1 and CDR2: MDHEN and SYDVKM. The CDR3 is CASSLSPGTPRALYEQYF. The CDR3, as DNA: TGTGCCAGCAGTTTATCTCCCGGGACCCCACGGGCCCTCTACGAGCAGTACTTC. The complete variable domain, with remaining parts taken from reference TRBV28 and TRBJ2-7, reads DVKVTQSSRYLVKRTGEKVFLECVQDMDHENMFWYRQDPGLGLRLIYFSYDVKMKEKGDIPEGYSVSREKKERFSLILESASTNQTSMYLCASSLSPGTPRALYEQYFGPGTRLTVT.

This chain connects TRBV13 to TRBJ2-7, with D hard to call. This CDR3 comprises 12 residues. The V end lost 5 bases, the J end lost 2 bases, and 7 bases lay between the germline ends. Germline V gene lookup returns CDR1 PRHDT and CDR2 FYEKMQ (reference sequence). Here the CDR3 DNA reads TGTGCCAGCAGCGACGGAACCTACGAGCAGTACTTC. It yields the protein CASSDGTYEQYF. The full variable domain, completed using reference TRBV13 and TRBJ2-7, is AAGVIQSPRHLIKEKRETATLKCYPIPRHDTVYWYQQGPGQDPQFLISFYEKMQSDKGSIPDRFSAQQFSDYHSELNMSSLELGDSALYFCASSDGTYEQYFGPGTRLTVT.

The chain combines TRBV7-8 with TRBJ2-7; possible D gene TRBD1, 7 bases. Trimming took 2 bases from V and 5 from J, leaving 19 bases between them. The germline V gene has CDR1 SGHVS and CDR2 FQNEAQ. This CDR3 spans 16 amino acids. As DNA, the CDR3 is TGTGCCAGCAGCTTAAAATTAACGCGGGACAGAAACGAGCAGTACTTC. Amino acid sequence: CASSLKLTRDRNEQYF.

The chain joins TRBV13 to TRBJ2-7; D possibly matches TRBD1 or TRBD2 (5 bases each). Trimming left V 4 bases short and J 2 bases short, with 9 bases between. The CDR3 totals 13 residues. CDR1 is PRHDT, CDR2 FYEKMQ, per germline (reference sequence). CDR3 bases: TGTGCCAGCAGCTCGGGACGGACCTACGAGCAGTACTTC. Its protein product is CASSSGRTYEQYF.

The CDR3 DNA reads TGTGCCAGCAGGACCCCAGGGGACGAGCAGTACTTC. Amino acid sequence: CASRTPGDEQYF. V and J are TRBV6-5 and TRBJ2-7; maybe TRBD1 (6 bases). Germline CDR1 reads MNHEY; CDR2 reads SVGAGI. Trimming took off 6 bases at V and 5 bases at J, with 11 bases between the two ends. The CDR3 is made up of 12 amino acids.

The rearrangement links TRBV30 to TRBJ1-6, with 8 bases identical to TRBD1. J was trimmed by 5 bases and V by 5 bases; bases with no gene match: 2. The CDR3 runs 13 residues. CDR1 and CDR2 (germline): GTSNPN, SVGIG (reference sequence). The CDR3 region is CAWGQGNNSPLHF. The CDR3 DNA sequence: TGTGCCTGGGGACAGGGAAATAATTCACCCCTCCACTTT.

The CDR3 DNA is TGTGCCAGCAGCTTCCCTAGCGGGGGGATAGAGACCCAGTACTTC. Protein sequence: CASSFPSGGIETQYF. The chain employs TRBV7-9 and TRBJ2-5; 11 bases match TRBD2. Trimming at V came to 3 bases and at J to 4 bases, leaving 4 bases not matched to a gene. The CDR3 runs to 15 residues. Germline CDR1 SEHNR, CDR2 FQNEAQ (reference sequence). The variable domain in full, completed from reference TRBV7-9 and TRBJ2-5, reads DTGVSQNPRHKITKRGQNVTFRCDPISEHNRLYWYRQTLGQGPEFLTYFQNEAQLEKSRLLSDRFSAERPKGSFSTLEIQRTEQGDSAMYLCASSFPSGGIETQYFGPGTRLLVL.

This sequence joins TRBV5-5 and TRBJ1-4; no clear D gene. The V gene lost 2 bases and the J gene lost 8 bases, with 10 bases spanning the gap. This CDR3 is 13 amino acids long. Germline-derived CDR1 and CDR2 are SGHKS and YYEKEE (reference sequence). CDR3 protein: CASSLVGGEKLFF. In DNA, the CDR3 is TGTGCCAGCAGCTTAGTCGGTGGGGAAAAACTGTTTTTT.

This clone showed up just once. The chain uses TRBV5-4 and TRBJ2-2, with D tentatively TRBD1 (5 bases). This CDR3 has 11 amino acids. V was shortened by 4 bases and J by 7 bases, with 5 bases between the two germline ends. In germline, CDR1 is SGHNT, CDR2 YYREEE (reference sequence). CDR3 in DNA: TGTGCCAGCAGCAGGGGCGGGGAGCTGTTTTTT. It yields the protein CASSRGGELFF. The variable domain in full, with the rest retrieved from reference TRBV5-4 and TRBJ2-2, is ETGVTQSPTHLIKTRGQQVTLRCSSQSGHNTVSWYQQALGQGPQFIFQYYREEENGRGNFPPRFSGLQFPNYSSELNVNALELDDSALYLCASSRGGELFFGEGSRLTVL.

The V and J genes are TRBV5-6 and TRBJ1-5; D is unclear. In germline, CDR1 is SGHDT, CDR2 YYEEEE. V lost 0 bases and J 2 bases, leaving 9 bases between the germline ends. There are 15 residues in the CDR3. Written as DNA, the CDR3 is TGTGCCAGCAGCTTGGGTGGGGTGGGCAATCAGCCCCAGCATTTT. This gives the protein CASSLGGVGNQPQHF.

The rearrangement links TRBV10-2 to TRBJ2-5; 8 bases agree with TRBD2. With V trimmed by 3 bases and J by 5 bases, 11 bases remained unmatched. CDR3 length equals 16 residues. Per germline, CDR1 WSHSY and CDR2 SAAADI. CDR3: CASSDWAGGGGETQYF. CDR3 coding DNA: TGCGCCAGCAGTGACTGGGCGGGAGGAGGGGGGGAGACCCAGTACTTC.

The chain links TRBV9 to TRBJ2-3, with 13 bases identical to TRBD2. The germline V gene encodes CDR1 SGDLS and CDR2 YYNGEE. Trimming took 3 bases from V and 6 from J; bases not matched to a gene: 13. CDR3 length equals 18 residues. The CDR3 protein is CASSASVGTSGITDTQYF. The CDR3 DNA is TGTGCCAGCAGCGCTTCCGTGGGGACTAGCGGGATAACCGATACGCAGTATTTT.

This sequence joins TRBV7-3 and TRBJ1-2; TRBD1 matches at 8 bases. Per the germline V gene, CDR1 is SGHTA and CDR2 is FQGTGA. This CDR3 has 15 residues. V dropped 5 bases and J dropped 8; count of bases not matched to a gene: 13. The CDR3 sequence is CASSPMAGGFSGYTF. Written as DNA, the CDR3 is TGTGCCAGCAGCCCGATGGCAGGGGGCTTTTCGGGCTACACCTTC. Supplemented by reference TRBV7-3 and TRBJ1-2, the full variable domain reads GAGVSQTPSNKVTEKGKYVELRCDPISGHTALYWYRQSLGQGPEFLIYFQGTGAADDSGLPNDRFFAVRPEGSVSTLKIQRTERGDSAVYLCASSPMAGGFSGYTFGSGTRLTVV.

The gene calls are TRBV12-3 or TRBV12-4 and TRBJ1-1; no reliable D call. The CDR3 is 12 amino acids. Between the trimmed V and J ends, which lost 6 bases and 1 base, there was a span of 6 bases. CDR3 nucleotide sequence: TGTGCCAGCAGGACTCAGAACACTGAAGCTTTCTTT. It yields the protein CASRTQNTEAFF.

CDR3 coding DNA: TGTGCCAGCAGGGGAGGGGGGTTCGGCACTGAAGCTTTCTTT. Its translation is CASRGGGFGTEAFF. The V and J genes are TRBV6-5 and TRBJ1-1, with D tentatively TRBD1 (6 bases). This CDR3 region has 14 residues. V dropped 6 bases and J dropped 4 bases, with 15 bases sitting between them. Germline loops: CDR1 MNHEY, CDR2 SVGAGI.

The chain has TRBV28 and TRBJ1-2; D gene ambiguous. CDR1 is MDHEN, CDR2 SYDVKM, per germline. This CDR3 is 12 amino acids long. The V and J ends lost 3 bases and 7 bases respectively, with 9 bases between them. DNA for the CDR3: TGTGCCAGCAGTTTGCTTAAGAGTGGCTACACCTTC. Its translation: CASSLLKSGYTF.

CDR3 coding DNA: TGTGCCAGCAGCCATCCACCCGGGACAGGGGCCAGCACCGAGCAGTTCTTC. Protein product: CASSHPPGTGASTEQFF. The rearrangement links TRBV7-2 to TRBJ2-1; 10 bases match TRBD1. Germline V gives CDR1 SGHTA, CDR2 FQGNSA. The ends lost 5 bases at V and 10 bases at J; junction bases unmatched: 17. This CDR3 is built from 17 residues.

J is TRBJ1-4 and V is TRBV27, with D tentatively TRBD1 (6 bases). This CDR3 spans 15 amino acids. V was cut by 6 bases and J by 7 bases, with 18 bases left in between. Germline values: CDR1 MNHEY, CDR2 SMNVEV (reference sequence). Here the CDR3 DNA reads TGTGCCAGCAGACGATATCAGGGGTTGAGTGAAAAACTGTTTTTT. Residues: CASRRYQGLSEKLFF.

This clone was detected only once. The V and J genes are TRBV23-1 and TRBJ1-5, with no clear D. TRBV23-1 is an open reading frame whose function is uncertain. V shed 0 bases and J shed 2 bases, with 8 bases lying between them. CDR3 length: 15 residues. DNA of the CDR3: TGCGCCAGCAGTCAATCATACGGGGGCAATCAGCCCCAGCATTTT. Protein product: CASSQSYGGNQPQHF.

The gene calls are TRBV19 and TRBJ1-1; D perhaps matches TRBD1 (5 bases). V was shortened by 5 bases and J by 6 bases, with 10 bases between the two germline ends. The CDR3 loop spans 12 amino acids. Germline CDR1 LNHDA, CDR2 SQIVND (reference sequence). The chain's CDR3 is CASSPGYAEAFF. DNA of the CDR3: TGTGCCAGTAGTCCAGGGTACGCTGAAGCTTTCTTT.